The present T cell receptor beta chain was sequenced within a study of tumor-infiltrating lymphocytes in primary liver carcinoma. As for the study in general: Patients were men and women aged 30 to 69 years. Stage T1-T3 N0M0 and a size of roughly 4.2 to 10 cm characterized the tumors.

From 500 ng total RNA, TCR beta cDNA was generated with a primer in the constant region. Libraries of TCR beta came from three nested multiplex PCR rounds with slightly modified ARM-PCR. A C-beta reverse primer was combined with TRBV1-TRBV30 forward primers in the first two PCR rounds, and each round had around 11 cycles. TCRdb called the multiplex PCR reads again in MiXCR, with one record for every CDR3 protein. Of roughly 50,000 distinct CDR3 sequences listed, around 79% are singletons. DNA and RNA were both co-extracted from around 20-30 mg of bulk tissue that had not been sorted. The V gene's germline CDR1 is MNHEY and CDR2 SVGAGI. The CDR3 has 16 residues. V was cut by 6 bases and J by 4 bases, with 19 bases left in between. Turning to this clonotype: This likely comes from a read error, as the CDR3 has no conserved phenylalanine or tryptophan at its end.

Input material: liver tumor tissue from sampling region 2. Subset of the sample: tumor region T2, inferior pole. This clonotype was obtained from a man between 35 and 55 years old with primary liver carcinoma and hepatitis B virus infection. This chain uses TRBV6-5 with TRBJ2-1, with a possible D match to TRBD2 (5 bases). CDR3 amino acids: CASRPPRARGYNEQFS. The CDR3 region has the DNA TGTGCCAGCAGACCCCCTAGGGCGCGAGGGTACAATGAGCAGTTCTCC.